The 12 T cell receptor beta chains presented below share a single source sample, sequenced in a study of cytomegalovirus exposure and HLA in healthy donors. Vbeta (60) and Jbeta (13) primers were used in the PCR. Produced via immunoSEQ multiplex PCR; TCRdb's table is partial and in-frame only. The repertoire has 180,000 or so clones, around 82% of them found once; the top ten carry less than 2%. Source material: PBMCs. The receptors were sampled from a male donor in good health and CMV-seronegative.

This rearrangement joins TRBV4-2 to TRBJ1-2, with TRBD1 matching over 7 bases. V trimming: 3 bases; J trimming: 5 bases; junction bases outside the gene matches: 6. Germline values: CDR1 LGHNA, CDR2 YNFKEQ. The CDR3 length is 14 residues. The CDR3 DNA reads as TGTGCCAGCAGCCACCTTACAGGGGATTATGGCTACACCTTC. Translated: CASSHLTGDYGYTF.

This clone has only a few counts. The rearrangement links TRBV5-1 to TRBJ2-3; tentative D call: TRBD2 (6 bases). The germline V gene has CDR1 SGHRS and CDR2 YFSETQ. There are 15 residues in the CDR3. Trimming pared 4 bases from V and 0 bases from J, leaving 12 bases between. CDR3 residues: CASSLSGASTDTQYF. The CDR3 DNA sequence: TGCGCCAGCAGCCTTAGCGGAGCTAGCACAGATACGCAGTATTTT.

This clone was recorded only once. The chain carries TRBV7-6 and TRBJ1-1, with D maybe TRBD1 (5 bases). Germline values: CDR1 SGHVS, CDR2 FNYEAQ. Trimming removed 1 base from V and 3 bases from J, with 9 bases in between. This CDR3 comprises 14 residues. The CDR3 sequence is CASSLETADTEAFF. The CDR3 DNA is TGTGCCAGCAGCTTAGAGACAGCCGACACTGAAGCTTTCTTT.

CDR3 in amino acids: CASSPGHLSGANVLTF. CDR3 nucleotides: TGTGCCAGCAGTCCGGGACACCTCTCTGGGGCCAACGTCCTGACTTTC. The V and J genes are TRBV25-1 and TRBJ2-6; a possible D gene is TRBD1 (6 bases). Germline-derived CDR1 and CDR2 are MGHDK and SYGVNS. This CDR3 spans 16 amino acids. Trimming cost V 5 bases and J 0 bases, with 11 bases left between them.

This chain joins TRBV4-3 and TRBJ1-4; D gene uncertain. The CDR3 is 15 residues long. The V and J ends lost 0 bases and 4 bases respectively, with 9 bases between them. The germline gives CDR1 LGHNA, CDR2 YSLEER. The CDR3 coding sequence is TGCGCCAGCAGCCAAGAGGGCAATCATAATGAAAAACTGTTTTTT. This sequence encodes CASSQEGNHNEKLFF.

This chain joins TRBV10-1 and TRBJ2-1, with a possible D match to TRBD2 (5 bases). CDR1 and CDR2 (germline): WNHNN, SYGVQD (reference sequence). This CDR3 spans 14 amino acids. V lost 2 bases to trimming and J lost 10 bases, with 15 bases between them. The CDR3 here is CASSEGSSGREQFF. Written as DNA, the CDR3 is TGCGCCAGCAGTGAGGGGAGCTCCGGCCGCGAGCAGTTCTTC.

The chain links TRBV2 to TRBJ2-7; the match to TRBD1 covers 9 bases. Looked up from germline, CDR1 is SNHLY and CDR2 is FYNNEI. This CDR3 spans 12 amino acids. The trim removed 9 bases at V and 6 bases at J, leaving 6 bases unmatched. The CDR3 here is CASRDRAFEQYF. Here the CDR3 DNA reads TGTGCCAGTCGGGACAGGGCTTTCGAGCAGTACTTC.

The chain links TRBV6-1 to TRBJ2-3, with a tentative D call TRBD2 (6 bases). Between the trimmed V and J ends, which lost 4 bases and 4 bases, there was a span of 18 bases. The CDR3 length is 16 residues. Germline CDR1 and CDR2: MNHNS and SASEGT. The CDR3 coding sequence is TGTGCCAGCAGTGCTTTCTCCGGGAGCGCCGCAGATACGCAGTATTTT. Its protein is CASSAFSGSAADTQYF.

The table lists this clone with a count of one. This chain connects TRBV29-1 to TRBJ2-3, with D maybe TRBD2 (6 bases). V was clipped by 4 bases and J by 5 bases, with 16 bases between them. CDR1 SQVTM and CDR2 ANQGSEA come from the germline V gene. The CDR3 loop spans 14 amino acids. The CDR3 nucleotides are TGCAGCGTTGTGGGGTGGGGGGAAGGAGATACGCAGTATTTT. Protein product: CSVVGWGEGDTQYF.

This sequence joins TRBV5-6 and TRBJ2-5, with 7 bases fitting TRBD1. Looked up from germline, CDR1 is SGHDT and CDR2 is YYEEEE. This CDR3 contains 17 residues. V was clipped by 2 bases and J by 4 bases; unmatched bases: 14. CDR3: CASSFGTGVAQGETQYF. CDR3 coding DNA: TGTGCCAGCAGCTTTGGAACAGGGGTGGCGCAAGGAGAGACCCAGTACTTC. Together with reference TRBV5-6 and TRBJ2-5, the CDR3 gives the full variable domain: DAGVTQSPTHLIKTRGQQVTLRCSPKSGHDTVSWYQQALGQGPQFIFQYYEEEERQRGNFPDRFSGHQFPNYSSELNVNALLLGDSALYLCASSFGTGVAQGETQYFGPGTRLLVL.

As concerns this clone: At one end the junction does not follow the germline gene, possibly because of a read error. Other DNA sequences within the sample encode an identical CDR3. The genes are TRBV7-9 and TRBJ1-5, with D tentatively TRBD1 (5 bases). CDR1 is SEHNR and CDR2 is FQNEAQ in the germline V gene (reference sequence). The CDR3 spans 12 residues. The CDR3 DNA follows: TGTTCCAGCAGCTTAGAGGGGCAGCCCCAGCATTTT. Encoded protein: CSSSLEGQPQHF.

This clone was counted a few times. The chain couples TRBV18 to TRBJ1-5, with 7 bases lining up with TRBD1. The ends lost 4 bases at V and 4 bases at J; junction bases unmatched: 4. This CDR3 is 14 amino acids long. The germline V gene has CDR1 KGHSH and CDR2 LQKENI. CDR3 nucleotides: TGTGCCAGCTCACAGACAGGGAGGAATCAGCCCCAGCATTTT. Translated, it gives CASSQTGRNQPQHF.